The 8 T cell receptor beta chains in this list originate from one sample, sequenced in a study of identical twins. TCRdb processed the 5' RACE reads anew with MiXCR; each CDR3 protein has one entry. The table includes around 690,000 distinct CDR3 sequences, approximately 21% detected once. The same data also contributed to another study, on T cells expressing NK-cell markers.

The sequenced sample consisted of PBMCs. The receptor source for this set is a woman younger than 35 in good health.

This chain uses TRBV4-2 with TRBJ2-1; 11 positions match TRBD2. The CDR3 totals 23 residues. Looked up from germline, CDR1 is LGHNA and CDR2 is YNFKEQ. V lost 4 bases to trimming and J lost 0 bases; unmatched junction nucleotides: 23. CDR3 in amino acids: CASSPSNVLGLAVEGISYNEQFF. CDR3 in DNA: TGTGCCAGCAGCCCTTCTAACGTCTTGGGACTAGCGGTAGAGGGCATCTCCTACAATGAGCAGTTCTTC.

The table lists this clonotype with many counts. The chain links TRBV4-3 to TRBJ1-2; the match to TRBD1 covers 7 bases. The CDR3 consists of 16 residues. The V gene end was trimmed by 3 bases and the J gene end by 0 bases; junction bases not matched to a gene: 7. In germline, CDR1 is LGHNA, CDR2 YSLEER. The CDR3 protein is CASSHPGQDANYGYTF. DNA of the CDR3: TGCGCCAGCAGCCATCCCGGACAGGACGCTAACTATGGCTACACCTTC.

This clonotype has just a few counts. This chain joins TRBV20-1 and TRBJ2-1, with 8 bases aligning to TRBD2. CDR1 and CDR2 (germline): DFQATT, SNEGSKA (reference sequence). Trimming at V came to 3 bases and at J to 7 bases, leaving 11 bases not matched to a gene. The CDR3 is 15 amino acids. CDR3 residues: CSASWVAGRENEQFF. CDR3 DNA sequence: TGCAGTGCTAGTTGGGTAGCGGGGAGAGAGAATGAGCAGTTCTTC.

CDR3 residues: CASSWRDPSTDTQYF. The CDR3 DNA reads as TGTGCCAGCAGCTGGCGGGATCCTAGCACAGATACGCAGTATTTT. The chain uses TRBV7-2 and TRBJ2-3; perhaps TRBD2 as D (6 bases). This CDR3 has 15 residues. The V gene lost 4 bases and the J gene lost 0 bases, with 11 bases spanning the gap. Germline values: CDR1 SGHTA, CDR2 FQGNSA.

This clonotype was found many times. This chain uses TRBV2 with TRBJ2-3, with 8 positions matching TRBD2. V lost 11 bases, J lost 0 bases, and 7 bases stayed unmatched. The CDR3 spans 14 residues. CDR1 is SNHLY and CDR2 is FYNNEI in the germline V gene. The CDR3 DNA sequence: TGTGCCTCCAAGGCGGGGGGCAGCACAGATACGCAGTATTTT. It specifies CASKAGGSTDTQYF.

This clonotype was seen a few times. The CDR3 DNA reads as TGCGCCAGCAGCTTGGATGGGGCGCCCTCTCTTGAGCAGTTCTTC. Protein product: CASSLDGAPSLEQFF. The chain joins TRBV5-1 to TRBJ2-1; maybe TRBD1 (5 bases). The CDR3 covers 15 residues. The V end was cut by 0 bases, the J end by 9 bases, with 16 bases between. CDR1 and CDR2 (germline): SGHRS, YFSETQ.

The chain combines TRBV6-1 with TRBJ2-3; D is perhaps TRBD2 (5 bases). With 7 bases removed from V and 3 bases from J, the gap between germline ends came to 14 bases. The germline V gene has CDR1 MNHNS and CDR2 SASEGT. The CDR3 is made up of 14 amino acids. The CDR3 bases are TGTGCCAGCAACCCGGGGTTCTCAACAGATACGCAGTATTTT. This gives the protein CASNPGFSTDTQYF.

V usage is TRBV7-9 and J usage is TRBJ1-1; D is unclear. V lost 3 bases and J lost 4, with 12 bases in between. The germline gives CDR1 SEHNR, CDR2 FQNEAQ (reference sequence). This CDR3 is 14 amino acids long. The DNA for the CDR3 is TGTGCCAGCAGCTTGGTTGGGTACAGCACTGAAGCTTTCTTT. This gives the protein CASSLVGYSTEAFF.